This T cell receptor (beta chain) was identified in a study of blood T cells in healthy people across ages. A second PCR, run for about 7 to 11 cycles, used a sample-barcoded 5' primer plus a J-beta primer mix. Tags on each cDNA molecule came from a template-switch adaptor with 12 random nucleotides. In TCRdb, the 5' RACE reads were re-called with MiXCR into one record per CDR3 protein. The table shows 780,000 or so distinct CDR3 sequences, with about 56% occurring only once. This CDR3 spans 15 amino acids. The V gene end was trimmed by 5 bases and the J gene end by 7 bases; junction bases not matched to a gene: 14. The germline gives CDR1 SEHNR, CDR2 FQNEAQ (reference sequence). For every donor, a draw yielded around 10 milliliters of peripheral blood.

The material sequenced was blood. The chain links TRBV7-9 to TRBJ2-7; TRBD2 matches at 7 bases. This TCR was recovered from a man aged 35-49 years in good health. The CDR3 region has the DNA TGTGCCAGCAGCCACGGGGGGTCATTGATCAATGAGCAGTACTTC. As protein: CASSHGGSLINEQYF.